Below are 17 T cell receptor beta chains sequenced from a single sample in a study of cytomegalovirus exposure and HLA in healthy donors. The primer mix had 60 Vbeta and 13 Jbeta primers. Assay used: immunoSEQ multiplex PCR; TCRdb lists only in-frame clones, some missing. The data contain just over 150,000 clones, 70% to 85% of them seen just once; the ten biggest clones take up around 6%. The sequencing sample was made of PBMCs. These receptors were taken from a man in his fifties in good health and CMV-seropositive.

The chain recombines TRBV5-1 with TRBJ2-7; D may be TRBD1 (5 bases). Germline-derived CDR1 and CDR2 are SGHRS and YFSETQ. The CDR3 runs 14 residues. Deletions cut 4 bases from V and 2 bases from J, with 13 bases between. The DNA of the CDR3 is TGCGCCAGCAGCGGCGGTCGACAGACCTACGAGCAGTACTTC. It yields the protein CASSGGRQTYEQYF.

J is TRBJ2-1 and V is TRBV5-1, with 8 bases fitting TRBD2. The CDR3 has 11 amino acids. Unmatched junction bases numbered 3, after V lost 5 bases and J lost 11 bases. CDR1 and CDR2 from the germline V gene are SGHRS and YFSETQ. CDR3 sequence reads: CASRGGGQQFF. CDR3 sequence (DNA): TGCGCCAGCAGGGGCGGGGGGCAGCAGTTCTTC.

The J gene is TRBJ2-3, the V gene TRBV23-1, with 8 bases fitting TRBD1. TRBV23-1 is given ORF status, its function remaining uncertain. The J segment lost 6 bases and the V segment lost 6 bases, leaving 26 bases of the junction unmatched. This CDR3 comprises 20 residues. The CDR3 DNA reads as TGCGCCAGCAGCCCTATCGGAGGACAGGGAAGACAACCATCAGCGGATACGCAGTATTTT. Protein product: CASSPIGGQGRQPSADTQYF.

The chain links TRBV4-1 to TRBJ1-1; 7 nucleotides agree with TRBD1. Germline lookup yields CDR1 MGHRA and CDR2 YSYEKL. The CDR3 sequence is 14 residues long. The V segment lost 4 bases and the J segment 4 bases; nucleotides outside the gene matches: 6. The CDR3 DNA sequence: TGCGCCAGCAGCCCGGGAGGGGGCCCCACTGAAGCTTTCTTT. This sequence encodes CASSPGGGPTEAFF.

For the CDR3, the DNA is TGCGCCAGCAGCCATTTACAGGGGGCGGTCTACACCTTC. Translating it yields CASSHLQGAVYTF. This chain connects TRBV4-1 to TRBJ1-2; 9 nucleotides agree with TRBD1. The germline CDR1 and CDR2 sequences are MGHRA and YSYEKL. Germline trimming cut 3 bases from V and 10 bases from J; bases unmatched to any gene: 6. There are 13 residues in the CDR3.

The chain joins TRBV5-4 to TRBJ2-3; D perhaps matches TRBD2 (5 bases). The CDR3 spans 14 residues. Germline CDR1 SGHNT, CDR2 YYREEE (reference sequence). The V gene lost 7 bases and the J gene lost 6 bases, with 18 bases spanning the gap. CDR3 in DNA: TGTGCCAGCGGGAGAGGACTTTTTATGGATACGCAGTATTTT. Amino acids: CASGRGLFMDTQYF.

This clone was observed once. The chain is built from TRBV19 and TRBJ1-2; D gene ambiguous. Germline loops: CDR1 LNHDA, CDR2 SQIVND (reference sequence). The CDR3 totals 13 residues. V was cut by 5 bases and J by 4 bases, with 11 bases left in between. The CDR3 DNA follows: TGTGCCAGTAGTCATGCGGGGTTCTATGGCTACACCTTC. It codes for CASSHAGFYGYTF.

The rearrangement uses TRBV9 and TRBJ2-1, with D possibly being TRBD2 (5 bases). Trimming pared 4 bases from V and 4 bases from J, leaving 18 bases between. CDR3 length: 16 residues. In germline, CDR1 is SGDLS, CDR2 YYNGEE. CDR3 residues: CASSPILVGPYNEQFF. CDR3 nucleotides: TGTGCCAGCAGCCCGATACTAGTTGGCCCTTACAATGAGCAGTTCTTC.

CDR3 sequence: CASSYSLLAVYNEQFF. As DNA, the CDR3 is TGTGCCAGCAGTTACTCGTTACTAGCGGTATACAATGAGCAGTTCTTC. This chain joins TRBV6-5 and TRBJ2-1; 8 bases are shared with TRBD2. Germline trimming cut 0 bases from V and 4 bases from J; bases unmatched to any gene: 5. The germline V gene encodes CDR1 MNHEY and CDR2 SVGAGI. The CDR3 totals 16 residues.

This sequence joins TRBV7-2 and TRBJ1-3; perhaps TRBD1 as D (6 bases). Germline V gene data show CDR1 as SGHTA and CDR2 as FQGNSA. The CDR3 totals 14 residues. The V end was cut by 5 bases, the J end by 4 bases, with 12 bases between. DNA for the CDR3: TGTGCCAGCAGCATTACAGACAGGGGAAACACCATATATTTT. It is translated as CASSITDRGNTIYF. Full variable domain (rest looked up from reference TRBV7-2 and TRBJ1-3): GAGVSQSPSNKVTEKGKDVELRCDPISGHTALYWYRQSLGQGLEFLIYFQGNSAPDKSGLPSDRFSAERTGGSVSTLTIQRTQQEDSAVYLCASSITDRGNTIYFGEGSWLTVV.

The chain combines TRBV13 with TRBJ2-3, with D uncertain. Between the trimmed V and J ends, which lost 5 bases and 0 bases, there was a span of 3 bases. This CDR3 region has 12 residues. Germline V CDR1 and CDR2: PRHDT, FYEKMQ (reference sequence). This CDR3 reads CASSVSTDTQYF. The CDR3 region has the DNA TGTGCCAGCAGCGTAAGCACAGATACGCAGTATTTT.

This clone was seen only once. J is TRBJ2-1 and V is TRBV6-1; D is possibly TRBD1 (6 bases). V lost 4 bases and J 1 base, leaving 8 bases between the germline ends. The CDR3 totals 14 residues. Germline assignment: CDR1 MNHNS and CDR2 SASEGT. The CDR3 DNA follows: TGTGCCAGCAGTGTCGACAGGTCCTACAATGAGCAGTTCTTC. Translated: CASSVDRSYNEQFF.

V gene TRBV7-9 combines with J gene TRBJ2-2; D is undetermined. The CDR3 is 15 amino acids. Deletions cut 6 bases from V and 3 bases from J, with 14 bases between. Germline V gives CDR1 SEHNR, CDR2 FQNEAQ (reference sequence). CDR3 sequence: CASSLLDRDTGELFF. The CDR3 nucleotides are TGTGCCAGCAGTCTTTTAGATCGGGACACCGGGGAGCTGTTTTTT.

The V gene is TRBV15, the J gene TRBJ2-7, with 8 bases identical to TRBD2. The length of the CDR3 is 15 residues. The germline V gene encodes CDR1 LNHNV and CDR2 YYDKDF (reference sequence). Trimming cost V 1 base and J 4 bases; bases outside gene matches: 6. The CDR3 nucleotides read TGTGCCACCAGCAGAGGTACTAGCGGCTCGTACGAGCAGTACGTC. It codes for CATSRGTSGSYEQYV.

The J gene is TRBJ1-1, the V gene TRBV19; D is ambiguous. V was clipped by 10 bases and J by 1 base, with 13 bases between them. Germline values: CDR1 LNHDA, CDR2 SQIVND (reference sequence). The CDR3 is 13 residues long. The CDR3 loop is CATFGQKNTEAFF. As DNA, the CDR3 is TGTGCCACCTTTGGGCAAAAGAACACTGAAGCTTTCTTT.

This clone came up once. The CDR3: CASSLWDQGKAFF. The CDR3 bases are TGCGCCAGCAGCTTGTGGGATCAGGGAAAAGCTTTCTTT. The chain employs TRBV5-1 and TRBJ1-1, with D possibly being TRBD1 (5 bases). V lost 1 base and J 9 bases, leaving 13 bases between the germline ends. The length of the CDR3 is 13 residues. Germline loops: CDR1 SGHRS, CDR2 YFSETQ. Looking up the rest from reference TRBV5-1 and TRBJ1-1 gives the full variable domain: KAGVTQTPRYLIKTRGQQVTLSCSPISGHRSVSWYQQTPGQGLQFLFEYFSETQRNKGNFPGRFSGRQFSNSRSEMNVSTLELGDSALYLCASSLWDQGKAFFGQGTRLTVV.

J is TRBJ2-7 and V is TRBV5-1, with D possibly being TRBD2 (5 bases). CDR1 is SGHRS and CDR2 is YFSETQ in the germline V gene. CDR3 length: 15 residues. Between the trimmed V and J ends, which lost 0 bases and 3 bases, there was a span of 13 bases. CDR3 residues: CASSLAEGPYYEQYF. The CDR3 DNA sequence: TGCGCCAGCAGCTTGGCCGAGGGCCCCTACTACGAGCAGTACTTC.